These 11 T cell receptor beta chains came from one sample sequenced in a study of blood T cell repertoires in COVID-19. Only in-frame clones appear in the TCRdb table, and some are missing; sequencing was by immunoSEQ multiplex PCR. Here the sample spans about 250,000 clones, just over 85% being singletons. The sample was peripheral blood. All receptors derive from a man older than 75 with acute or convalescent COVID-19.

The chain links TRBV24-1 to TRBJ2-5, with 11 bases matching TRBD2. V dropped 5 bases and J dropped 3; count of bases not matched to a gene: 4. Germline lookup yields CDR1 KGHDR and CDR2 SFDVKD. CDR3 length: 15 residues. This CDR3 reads CATSAPTSGKETQYF. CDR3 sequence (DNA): TGTGCCACCAGTGCCCCGACTAGCGGGAAAGAGACCCAGTACTTC.

This CDR3 reads CASSLAGDAYEQYF. In nucleotides, the CDR3 is TGTGCCAGCAGCTTAGCGGGAGACGCCTACGAGCAGTACTTC. The chain recombines TRBV7-9 with TRBJ2-7; tentatively, D is TRBD2 (5 bases). From germline, CDR1 is SEHNR and CDR2 FQNEAQ (reference sequence). Trimming took 0 bases from V and 2 from J, leaving 8 bases between them. The CDR3 spans 14 residues.

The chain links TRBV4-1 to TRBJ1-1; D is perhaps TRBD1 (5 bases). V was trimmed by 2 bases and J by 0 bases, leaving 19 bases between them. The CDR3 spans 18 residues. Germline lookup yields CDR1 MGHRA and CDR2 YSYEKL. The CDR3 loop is CASSQSPGQGPMNTEAFF. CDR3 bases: TGCGCCAGCAGCCAATCCCCCGGGCAGGGTCCTATGAACACTGAAGCTTTCTTT.

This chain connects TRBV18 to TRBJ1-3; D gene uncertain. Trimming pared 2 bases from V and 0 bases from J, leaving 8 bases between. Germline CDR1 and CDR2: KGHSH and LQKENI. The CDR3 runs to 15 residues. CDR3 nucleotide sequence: TGTGCCAGCTCACCAGAGGGATCCTCTGGAAACACCATATATTTT. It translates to CASSPEGSSGNTIYF. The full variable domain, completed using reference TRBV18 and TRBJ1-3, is NAGVMQNPRHLVRRRGQEARLRCSPMKGHSHVYWYRQLPEEGLKFMVYLQKENIIDESGMPKERFSAEFPKEGPSILRIQQVVRGDSAAYFCASSPEGSSGNTIYFGEGSWLTVV.

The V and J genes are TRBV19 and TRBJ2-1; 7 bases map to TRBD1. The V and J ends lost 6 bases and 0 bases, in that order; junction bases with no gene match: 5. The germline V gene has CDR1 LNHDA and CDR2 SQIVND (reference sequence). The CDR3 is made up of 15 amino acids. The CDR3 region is CASSKTGSSYNEQFF. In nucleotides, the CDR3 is TGTGCCAGTAGCAAGACAGGGAGCTCCTACAATGAGCAGTTCTTC.

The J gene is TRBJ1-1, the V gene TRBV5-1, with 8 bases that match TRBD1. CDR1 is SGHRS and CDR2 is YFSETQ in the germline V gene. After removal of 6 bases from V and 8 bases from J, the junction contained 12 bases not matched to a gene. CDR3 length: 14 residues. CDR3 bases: TGCGCCAGCACATCTATGCAGGGGGCCCGCGAAGCTTTCTTT. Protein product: CASTSMQGAREAFF.

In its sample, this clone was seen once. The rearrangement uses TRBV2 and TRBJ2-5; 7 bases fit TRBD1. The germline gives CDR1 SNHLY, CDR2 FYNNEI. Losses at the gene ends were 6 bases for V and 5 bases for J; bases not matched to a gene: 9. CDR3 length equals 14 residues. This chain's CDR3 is CASRGGARWETQYF. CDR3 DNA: TGTGCCAGCAGAGGGGGCGCACGATGGGAGACCCAGTACTTC.

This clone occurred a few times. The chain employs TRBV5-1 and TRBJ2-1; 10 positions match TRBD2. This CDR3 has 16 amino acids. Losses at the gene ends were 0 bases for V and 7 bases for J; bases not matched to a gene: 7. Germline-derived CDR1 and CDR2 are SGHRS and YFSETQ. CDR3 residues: CASSLEPSGSGNEQFF. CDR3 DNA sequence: TGCGCCAGCAGCTTGGAACCTAGCGGGAGCGGGAATGAGCAGTTCTTC. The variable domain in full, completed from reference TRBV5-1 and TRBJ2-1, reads KAGVTQTPRYLIKTRGQQVTLSCSPISGHRSVSWYQQTPGQGLQFLFEYFSETQRNKGNFPGRFSGRQFSNSRSEMNVSTLELGDSALYLCASSLEPSGSGNEQFFGPGTRLTVL.

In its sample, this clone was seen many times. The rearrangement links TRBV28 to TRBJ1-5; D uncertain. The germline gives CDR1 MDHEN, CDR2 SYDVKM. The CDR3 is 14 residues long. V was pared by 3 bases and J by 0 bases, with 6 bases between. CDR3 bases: TGTGCCAGCAGTTTCCCAGATAGCAATCAGCCCCAGCATTTT. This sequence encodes CASSFPDSNQPQHF.

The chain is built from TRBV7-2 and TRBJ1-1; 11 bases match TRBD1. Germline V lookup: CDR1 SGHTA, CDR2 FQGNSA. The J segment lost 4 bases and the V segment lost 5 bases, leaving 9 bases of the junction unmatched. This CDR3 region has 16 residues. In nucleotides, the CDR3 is TGTGCCAGCAGCCTAATCCCGGGACAGGGGGGCACTGAAGCTTTCTTT. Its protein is CASSLIPGQGGTEAFF.

The CDR3 loop reads CASSQTPTGGIYEQYF. The CDR3 DNA reads as TGTGCCAGCAGCCAAACCCCGACAGGGGGCATCTACGAGCAGTACTTC. This chain links TRBV3-1 (or the pseudogene TRBV3-2) with TRBJ2-7; 10 nucleotides agree with TRBD1. The V gene end was trimmed by 2 bases and the J gene end by 3 bases; junction bases not matched to a gene: 7. CDR3 length: 16 amino acids. The germline V gene encodes CDR1 LGHDT and CDR2 YNNKEL (reference sequence).